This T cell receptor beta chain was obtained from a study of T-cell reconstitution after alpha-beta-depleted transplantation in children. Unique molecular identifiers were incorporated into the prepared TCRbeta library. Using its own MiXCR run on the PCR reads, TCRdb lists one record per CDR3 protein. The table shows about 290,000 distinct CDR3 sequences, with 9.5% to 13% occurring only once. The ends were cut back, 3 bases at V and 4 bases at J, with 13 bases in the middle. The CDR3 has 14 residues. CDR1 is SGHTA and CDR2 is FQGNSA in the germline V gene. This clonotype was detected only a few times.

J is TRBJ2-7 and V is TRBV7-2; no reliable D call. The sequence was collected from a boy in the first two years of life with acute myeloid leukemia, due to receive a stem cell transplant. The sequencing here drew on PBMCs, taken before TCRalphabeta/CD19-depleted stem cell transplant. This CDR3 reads CASSFGSLDYEQYF. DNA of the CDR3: TGTGCCAGCAGCTTTGGGTCTTTAGATTACGAGCAGTACTTC.